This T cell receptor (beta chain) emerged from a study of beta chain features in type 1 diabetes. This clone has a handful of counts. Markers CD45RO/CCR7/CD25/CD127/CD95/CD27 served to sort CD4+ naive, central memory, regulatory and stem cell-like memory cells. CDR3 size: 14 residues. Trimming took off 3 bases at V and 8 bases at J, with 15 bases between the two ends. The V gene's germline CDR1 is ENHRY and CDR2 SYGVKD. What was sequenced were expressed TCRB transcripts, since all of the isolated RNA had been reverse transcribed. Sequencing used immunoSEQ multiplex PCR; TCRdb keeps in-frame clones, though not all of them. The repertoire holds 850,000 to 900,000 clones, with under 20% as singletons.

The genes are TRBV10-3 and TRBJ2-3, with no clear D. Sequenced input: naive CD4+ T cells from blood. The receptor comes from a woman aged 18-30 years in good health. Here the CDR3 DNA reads TGTGCCATCAGTGATACGTCCCGGGTGGGTACGCAGTATTTT. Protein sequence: CAISDTSRVGTQYF.